The clone carrying this T cell receptor beta chain has only a few counts. TCRdb reprocessed the 5' RACE reads with MiXCR, giving one entry per CDR3 protein. The sample contains hundreds of thousands of distinct CDR3 sequences, roughly a sixth of which appear only once. The data were obtained in a study of T cells after yellow fever vaccination. CDR1 is MGHRA, CDR2 YSYEKL, per germline. CDR3 length: 16 amino acids. V was trimmed by 1 base and J by 8 bases, leaving 18 bases between them. This rearrangement joins TRBV4-1 to TRBJ2-1; possibly TRBD1 for D (7 bases). The sequencing used PBMCs, collected before the yellow fever booster vaccination. The TCR sequence derives from a man aged 18 to 29 who received the YFV17D yellow fever vaccine. The CDR3 DNA is TGCGCCAGCAGCCAAGTAGGAGGGGGCTTCGCCGATGAGCAGTTCTTC. This sequence encodes CASSQVGGGFADEQFF.